These 8 T cell receptor beta chains share one sample of origin, sequenced in a study of molecular identifiers for immune sequencing clone quantification listed by TCRdb under 2018. The library was produced with PCR. The sample was run on an Illumina HiSeq 4000. TCRdb reanalyzed the raw reads on its own, using fastp at Q25 for trimming and MiXCR for clone calling, and kept in-frame beta chains. Every distinct CDR3 protein forms one entry, paired with its most common genes and DNA. For this sample the table gives 300,000 to 350,000 distinct CDR3 sequences, of which around a fifth were detected only once. The ten most abundant clones make up about 0.81% of the sample. The material sequenced was naive CD8+ T cells from blood, with Jurkat cell RNA spiked in. This sample's cell subset or site label indicates: FACS-sorted CD8+CD4-CCR7+CD45RA+ naive T cells. The receptor source for this set is a human donor in good health. Some libraries in this study had Jurkat cell RNA spiked in.

This clonotype has at least ten counts. The rearrangement uses TRBV7-6 and TRBJ2-4, with 9 positions matching TRBD1. The junction had 8 bases not matched to a gene; V was cut back by 5 bases and J by 9 bases. This CDR3 is built from 14 residues. The germline V gene has CDR1 SGHVS and CDR2 FNYEAQ. For the CDR3, the DNA is TGTGCCAGCAGCACCGGGACAGGGTCGGGCATTCAGTACTTC. This gives the protein CASSTGTGSGIQYF.

Remarks on this clonotype: At one boundary the junction diverges from the germline segment, which might be a read error. The chain carries TRBV6-2 or TRBV6-3 and TRBJ2-1; D may be TRBD1 or TRBD2 (6 bases each). CDR1 is MNHEY, CDR2 SVGEGT, per germline. The CDR3 is 15 residues long. The CDR3, as DNA: TGTGCCAGCAGTTACCGGGGGCGGGCCTACAATGAGCAGCTCTTC. Protein product: CASSYRGRAYNEQLF.

The rearrangement links TRBV11-1 to TRBJ2-5; a possible D gene is TRBD2 (6 bases). V was clipped by 2 bases and J by 4 bases, with 14 bases between them. The V gene's germline CDR1 is SGHAT and CDR2 FQDESV (reference sequence). The CDR3 totals 15 residues. The CDR3 region has the DNA TGTGCCAGCAGCTTAATATGGTCGGGACTAGAGACCCAGTACTTC. This codes for CASSLIWSGLETQYF.

About this clonotype: Sequence at one end of the junction differs from germline and may be a read error. This chain joins TRBV6-5 and TRBJ1-5; no firm D call. Per germline, CDR1 MNHEY and CDR2 SVGAGI. The CDR3 is 13 amino acids. In nucleotides, the CDR3 is TGTGCCGGCTCCAAAGCGGGGAATCGGCCCCAGCATTTT. Translation gives CAGSKAGNRPQHF.

In this sample, this clonotype turned up many times. The chain carries TRBV6-5 and TRBJ1-1; D uncertain. The CDR3 extends over 16 amino acids. Trimming left V 0 bases short and J 1 base short, with 12 bases between. The germline gives CDR1 MNHEY, CDR2 SVGAGI. The CDR3 nucleotides read TGTGCCAGCAGTTACTCGATCCCCATTCCGAACACTGAAGCTTTCTTT. Its translation: CASSYSIPIPNTEAFF.

At least ten counts were recorded for this clonotype. This sequence joins TRBV2 and TRBJ2-3; the match to TRBD2 covers 8 bases. CDR3 size: 18 residues. CDR1 and CDR2 from the germline V gene are SNHLY and FYNNEI. The V segment lost 0 bases and the J segment 2 bases; nucleotides outside the gene matches: 10. The DNA of the CDR3 is TGTGCCAGCAGTGAAGCCCCCAGTGCGGGGGGATACACAGATACGCAGTATTTT. As protein: CASSEAPSAGGYTDTQYF.

The table lists this clonotype with many counts. This chain joins TRBV29-1 and TRBJ1-4, with D tentatively TRBD1 (5 bases). This CDR3 comprises 15 residues. The germline V and J ends were trimmed by 4 bases and 0 bases, with 12 bases remaining between them. Germline assignment: CDR1 SQVTM and CDR2 ANQGSEA. CDR3 sequence: CSVAGTVATNEKLFF. The CDR3 DNA follows: TGCAGCGTTGCTGGGACGGTTGCAACTAATGAAAAACTGTTTTTT.

This clonotype has a count of ten or more. V gene TRBV4-3 combines with J gene TRBJ2-7; 9 nucleotides line up with TRBD1. J gave up 5 bases and V 0 bases, and 8 bases lay outside the gene matches. The CDR3 is made up of 16 amino acids. Germline V gene sequence: CDR1 LGHNA, CDR2 YSLEER. The CDR3 spells CASSQDPDRGINEQYF. The CDR3 coding sequence is TGCGCCAGCAGCCAAGATCCGGACAGGGGAATCAACGAGCAGTACTTC.